The clone carrying this T cell receptor (beta chain) was counted ten times or more. What was amplified from RNA transcripts were TCR beta CDR3 regions. HTBI primers were used for first-round RT-PCR of the TCR CDR3. TCRdb independently ran MiXCR on the multiplex PCR reads; one entry per CDR3 protein. The sample includes about 520,000 distinct CDR3 sequences, approximately 25% seen only once; the top ten take 10% to 12%. This entry comes from a study of T cells in Graves' hyperthyroidism and ophthalmopathy. In the study overall: Peripheral blood was drawn at first diagnosis, prior to all treatment.

The CDR3 sequence is 14 residues long. Per germline, CDR1 SGHVS and CDR2 FQNEAQ. The V end lost 4 bases, the J end lost 0 bases, and 8 bases lay between the germline ends. Patients having uncontrolled infection, another autoimmune disease, pregnancy or lactation were not included. The gene calls are TRBV7-8 and TRBJ2-3; no clear D. This clonotype was obtained from a woman in her twenties or thirties with Graves' ophthalmopathy. Sequencing was performed on blood. The CDR3 is CASSSQPSTDTQYF. The CDR3, as DNA: TGTGCCAGCAGCTCTCAGCCTAGCACAGATACGCAGTATTTT.